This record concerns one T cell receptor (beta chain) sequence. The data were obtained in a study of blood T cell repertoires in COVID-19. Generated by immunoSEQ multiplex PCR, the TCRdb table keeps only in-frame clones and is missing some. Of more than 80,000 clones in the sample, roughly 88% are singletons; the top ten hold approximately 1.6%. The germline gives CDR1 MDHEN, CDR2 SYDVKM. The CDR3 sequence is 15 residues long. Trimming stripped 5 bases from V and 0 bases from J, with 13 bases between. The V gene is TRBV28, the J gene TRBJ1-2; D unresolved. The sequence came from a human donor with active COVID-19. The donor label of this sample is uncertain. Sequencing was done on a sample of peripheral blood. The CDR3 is CASSIPGRPNYGYTF. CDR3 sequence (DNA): TGTGCCAGCAGTATCCCTGGCAGGCCTAACTATGGCTACACCTTC.